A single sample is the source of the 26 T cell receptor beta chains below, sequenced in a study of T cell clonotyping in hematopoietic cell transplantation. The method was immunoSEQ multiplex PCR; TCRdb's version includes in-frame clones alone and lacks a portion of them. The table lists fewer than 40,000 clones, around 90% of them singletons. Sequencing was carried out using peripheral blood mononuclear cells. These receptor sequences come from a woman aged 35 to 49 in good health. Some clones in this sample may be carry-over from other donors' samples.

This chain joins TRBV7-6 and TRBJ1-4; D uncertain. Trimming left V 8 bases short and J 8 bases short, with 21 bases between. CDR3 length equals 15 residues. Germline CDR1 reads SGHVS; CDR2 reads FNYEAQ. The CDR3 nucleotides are TGTGCCAGCGGACTCAACCCCGGGGTGGGCGAAAAACTGTTTTTT. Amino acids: CASGLNPGVGEKLFF.

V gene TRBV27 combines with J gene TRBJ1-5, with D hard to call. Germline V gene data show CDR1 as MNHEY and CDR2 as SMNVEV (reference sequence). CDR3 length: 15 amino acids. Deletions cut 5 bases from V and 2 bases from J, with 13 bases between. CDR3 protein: CASSLRLWGNQPQHF. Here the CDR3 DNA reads TGTGCCAGCAGTCTTCGGCTGTGGGGCAATCAGCCCCAGCATTTT.

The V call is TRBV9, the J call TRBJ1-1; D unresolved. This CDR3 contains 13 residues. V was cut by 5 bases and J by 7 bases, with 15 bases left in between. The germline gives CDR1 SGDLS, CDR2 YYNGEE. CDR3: CASSESVMYEAFF. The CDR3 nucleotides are TGTGCCAGCAGTGAAAGCGTCATGTATGAAGCTTTCTTT.

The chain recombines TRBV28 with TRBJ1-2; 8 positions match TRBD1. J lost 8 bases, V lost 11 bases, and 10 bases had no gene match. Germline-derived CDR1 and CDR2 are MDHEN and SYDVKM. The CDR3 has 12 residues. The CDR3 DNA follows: TGTGCCGCGGAGGACAGGGCCAGGGGCTACACCTTC. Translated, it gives CAAEDRARGYTF.

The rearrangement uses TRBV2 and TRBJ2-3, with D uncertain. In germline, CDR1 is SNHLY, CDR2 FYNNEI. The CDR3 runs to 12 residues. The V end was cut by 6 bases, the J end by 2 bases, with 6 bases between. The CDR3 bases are TGTGCCAGCAGGGCCGACACAGATACGCAGTATTTT. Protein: CASRADTDTQYF.

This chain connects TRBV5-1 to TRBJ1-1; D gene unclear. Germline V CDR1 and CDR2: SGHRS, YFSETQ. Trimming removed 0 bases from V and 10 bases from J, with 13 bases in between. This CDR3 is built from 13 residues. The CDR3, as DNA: TGCGCCAGCAGCTTGGGCGTGGAGCTGGTAGCTTTCTTT. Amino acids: CASSLGVELVAFF.

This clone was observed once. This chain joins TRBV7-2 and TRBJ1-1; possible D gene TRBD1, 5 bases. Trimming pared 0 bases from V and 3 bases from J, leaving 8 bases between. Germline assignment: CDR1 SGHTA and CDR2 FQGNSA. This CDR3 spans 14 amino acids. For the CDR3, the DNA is TGTGCCAGCAGCTTAGCAGGGGCAGACACTGAAGCTTTCTTT. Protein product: CASSLAGADTEAFF.

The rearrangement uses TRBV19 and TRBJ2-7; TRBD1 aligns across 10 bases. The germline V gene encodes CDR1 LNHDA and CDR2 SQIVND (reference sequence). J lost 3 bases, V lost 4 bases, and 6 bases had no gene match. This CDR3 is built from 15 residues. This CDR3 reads CASSRDRGGFYEQYF. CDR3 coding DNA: TGTGCCAGTAGTAGGGACAGGGGAGGCTTCTACGAGCAGTACTTC.

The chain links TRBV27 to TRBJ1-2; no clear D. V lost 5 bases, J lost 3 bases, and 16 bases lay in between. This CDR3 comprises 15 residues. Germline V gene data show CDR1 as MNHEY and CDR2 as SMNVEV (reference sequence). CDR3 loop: CASSPSRRRHYGYTF. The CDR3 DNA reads TGTGCCAGCAGTCCCTCCCGACGGAGGCACTATGGCTACACCTTC.

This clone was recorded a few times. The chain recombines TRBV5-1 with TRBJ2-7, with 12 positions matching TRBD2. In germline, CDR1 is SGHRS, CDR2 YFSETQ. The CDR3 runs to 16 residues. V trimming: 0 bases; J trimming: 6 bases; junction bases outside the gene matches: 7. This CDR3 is CASSLGPTSGSFEQYF. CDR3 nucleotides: TGCGCCAGCAGCTTGGGACCGACTAGCGGGAGCTTCGAGCAGTACTTC.

The chain's CDR3 is CASSLRPRGVGMAEAFF. The CDR3 nucleotides are TGCGCCAGCAGCTTGAGGCCTAGGGGAGTGGGGATGGCTGAAGCTTTCTTT. V usage is TRBV5-1 and J usage is TRBJ1-1; the D gene is possibly TRBD1 (5 bases). The CDR3 consists of 17 residues. Trimming stripped 1 base from V and 6 bases from J, with 22 bases between. CDR1 SGHRS and CDR2 YFSETQ come from the germline V gene.

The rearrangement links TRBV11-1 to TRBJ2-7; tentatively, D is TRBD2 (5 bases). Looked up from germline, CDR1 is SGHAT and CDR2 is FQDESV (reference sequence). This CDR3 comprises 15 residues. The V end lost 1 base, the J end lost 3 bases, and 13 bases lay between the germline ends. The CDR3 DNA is TGTGCCAGCAGCTTAGGACGCGGGTCCCACTACGAGCAGTACTTC. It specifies CASSLGRGSHYEQYF.

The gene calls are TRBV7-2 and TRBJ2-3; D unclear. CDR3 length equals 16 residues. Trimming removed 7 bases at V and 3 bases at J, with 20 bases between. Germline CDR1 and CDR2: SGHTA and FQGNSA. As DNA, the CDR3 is TGTGCCAGCATCTCCCCTGCCGACCCTCAAACAGATACGCAGTATTTT. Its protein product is CASISPADPQTDTQYF. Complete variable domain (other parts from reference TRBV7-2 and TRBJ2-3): GAGVSQSPSNKVTEKGKDVELRCDPISGHTALYWYRQSLGQGLEFLIYFQGNSAPDKSGLPSDRFSAERTGGSVSTLTIQRTQQEDSAVYLCASISPADPQTDTQYFGPGTRLTVL.

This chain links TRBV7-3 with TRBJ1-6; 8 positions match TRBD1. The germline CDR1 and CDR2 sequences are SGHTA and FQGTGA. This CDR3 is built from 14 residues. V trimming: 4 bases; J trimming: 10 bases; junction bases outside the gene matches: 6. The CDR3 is CASSSTGARSPLHF. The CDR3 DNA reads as TGTGCCAGCAGCTCGACAGGGGCCCGCTCACCCCTCCACTTT.

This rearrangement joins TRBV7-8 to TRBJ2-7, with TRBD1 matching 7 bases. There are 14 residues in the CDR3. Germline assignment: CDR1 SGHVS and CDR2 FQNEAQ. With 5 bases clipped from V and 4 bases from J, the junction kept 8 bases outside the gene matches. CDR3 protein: CASSPTEGAYEQYF. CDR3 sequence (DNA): TGTGCCAGCAGCCCTACTGAGGGGGCGTACGAGCAGTACTTC.

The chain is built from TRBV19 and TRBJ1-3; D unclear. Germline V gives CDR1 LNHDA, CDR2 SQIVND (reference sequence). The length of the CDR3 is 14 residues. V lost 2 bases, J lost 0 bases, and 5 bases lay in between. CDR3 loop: CASSISVSGNTIYF. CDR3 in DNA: TGTGCCAGTAGTATATCCGTCTCTGGAAACACCATATATTTT.

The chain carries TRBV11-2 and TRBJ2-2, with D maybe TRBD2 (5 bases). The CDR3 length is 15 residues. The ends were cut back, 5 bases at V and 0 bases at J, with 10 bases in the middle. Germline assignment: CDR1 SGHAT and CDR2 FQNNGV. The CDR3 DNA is TGTGCCAGCAGCATTGGACTGTCGAACACCGGGGAGCTGTTTTTT. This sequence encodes CASSIGLSNTGELFF. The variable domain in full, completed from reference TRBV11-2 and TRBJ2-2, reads EAGVAQSPRYKIIEKRQSVAFWCNPISGHATLYWYQQILGQGPKLLIQFQNNGVVDDSQLPKDRFSAERLKGVDSTLKIQPAKLEDSAVYLCASSIGLSNTGELFFGEGSRLTVL.

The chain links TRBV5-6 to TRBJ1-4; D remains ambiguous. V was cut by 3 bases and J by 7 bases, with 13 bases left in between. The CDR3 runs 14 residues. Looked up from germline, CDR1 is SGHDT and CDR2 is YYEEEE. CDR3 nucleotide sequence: TGTGCCAGCAGCTCTGACGGAGTTGGTGAAAAACTGTTTTTT. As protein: CASSSDGVGEKLFF.

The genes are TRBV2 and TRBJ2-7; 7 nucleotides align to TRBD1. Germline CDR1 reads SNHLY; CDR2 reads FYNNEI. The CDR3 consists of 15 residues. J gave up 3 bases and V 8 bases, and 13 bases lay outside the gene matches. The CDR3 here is CASVDTTGVGYEQYF. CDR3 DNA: TGTGCCAGCGTGGACACTACAGGGGTCGGCTACGAGCAGTACTTC.

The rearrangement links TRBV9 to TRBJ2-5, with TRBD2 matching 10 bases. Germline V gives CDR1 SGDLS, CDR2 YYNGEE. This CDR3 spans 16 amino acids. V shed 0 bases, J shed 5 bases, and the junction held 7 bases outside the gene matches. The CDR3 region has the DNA TGTGCCAGCAGCGTAGCTCCTAGCGGGAGTTCGGAGACCCAGTACTTC. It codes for CASSVAPSGSSETQYF.

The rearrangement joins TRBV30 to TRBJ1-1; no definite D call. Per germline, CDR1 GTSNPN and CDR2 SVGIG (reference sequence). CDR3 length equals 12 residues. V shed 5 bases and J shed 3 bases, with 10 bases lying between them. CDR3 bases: TGTGCCTGGGCCAAAAGGGACACTGAAGCTTTCTTT. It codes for CAWAKRDTEAFF.

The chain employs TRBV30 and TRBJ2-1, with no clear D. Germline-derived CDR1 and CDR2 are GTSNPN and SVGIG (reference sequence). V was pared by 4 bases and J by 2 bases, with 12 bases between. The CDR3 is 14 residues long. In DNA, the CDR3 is TGTGCCTGGAACTCCGGCGGAGCCTACAATGAGCAGTTCTTC. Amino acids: CAWNSGGAYNEQFF.

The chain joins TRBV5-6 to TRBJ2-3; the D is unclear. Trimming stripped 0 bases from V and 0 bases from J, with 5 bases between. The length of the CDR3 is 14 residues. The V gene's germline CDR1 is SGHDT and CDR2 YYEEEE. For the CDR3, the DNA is TGTGCCAGCAGCTTGGTAGGTAGCACAGATACGCAGTATTTT. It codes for CASSLVGSTDTQYF.

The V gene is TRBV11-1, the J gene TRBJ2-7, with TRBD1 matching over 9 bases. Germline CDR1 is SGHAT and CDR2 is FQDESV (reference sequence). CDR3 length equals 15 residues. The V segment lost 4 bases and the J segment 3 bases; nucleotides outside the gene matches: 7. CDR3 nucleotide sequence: TGTGCCAGCAGCTCACCGGGACAGGGTAACTACGAGCAGTACTTC. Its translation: CASSSPGQGNYEQYF.

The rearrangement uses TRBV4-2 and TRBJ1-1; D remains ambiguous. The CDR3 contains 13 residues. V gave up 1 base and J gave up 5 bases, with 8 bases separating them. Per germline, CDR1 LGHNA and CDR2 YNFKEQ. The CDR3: CASSQGGQTEAFF. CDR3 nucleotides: TGTGCCAGCAGCCAAGGGGGTCAGACTGAAGCTTTCTTT.

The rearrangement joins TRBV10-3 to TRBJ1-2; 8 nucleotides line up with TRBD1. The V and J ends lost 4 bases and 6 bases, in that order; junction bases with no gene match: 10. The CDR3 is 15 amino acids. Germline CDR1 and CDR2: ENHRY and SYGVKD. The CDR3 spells CAISGWSTTGDGYTF. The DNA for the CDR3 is TGTGCCATCAGTGGTTGGTCCACGACAGGGGATGGCTACACCTTC.